A single T cell receptor beta chain is shown here with its context. The same CDR3 is also encoded by other DNA sequences in this sample. This sample was included in a study of siplizumab effects on memory and regulatory T cells. Trimming took 3 bases from V and 6 from J, leaving 8 bases between them. Looked up from germline, CDR1 is DFQATT and CDR2 is SNEGSKA (reference sequence). The CDR3 spans 11 residues. Approximately 10^5 TCR templates underwent assay in every sample. The table came from immunoSEQ multiplex PCR; TCRdb's copy has only in-frame clones and leaves some out. The data show approximately 90,000 clones, 94% seen once.

The sequence came from a human donor in good health. What was sequenced was non-Treg CD4+ T cells sorted from blood. This chain connects TRBV20-1 to TRBJ1-1, with D uncertain. CDR3: CSASSGSEAFF. In DNA form, the CDR3 reads TGCAGTGCTAGTTCGGGATCTGAAGCTTTCTTT.